This note documents a single TCR beta chain sequence. Its cognate antigen is unknown. Germline values: CDR1 LGHNA, CDR2 YNFKEQ. CDR3 length: 16 residues. Trimming took 4 bases from V and 4 from J, leaving 19 bases between them. In the PCR, 60 Vbeta and 13 Jbeta primers were used. The protocol was immunoSEQ multiplex PCR, while the TCRdb copy is restricted to in-frame clones and leaves out a portion. The table lists 180,000 or so clones, 76% of them singletons. This entry comes from a study of cytomegalovirus exposure and HLA in healthy donors. Study context: An earlier analysis identified more than 90 million unique TCR beta sequences in about 190 million T cells. Findings and caveats of the study: In a later analysis, at a false discovery rate of 0.05, about 15,000 TCR beta sequences were associated with HLA alleles.

The chain recombines TRBV4-2 with TRBJ2-5; perhaps TRBD2 as D (6 bases). The receptor's source is a female donor in good health and CMV-seronegative. The sequencing input was PBMCs. The CDR3 here is CASSPRGSGEVETQYF. The CDR3, as DNA: TGTGCCAGCAGCCCCCGGGGGAGCGGCGAGGTAGAGACCCAGTACTTC.